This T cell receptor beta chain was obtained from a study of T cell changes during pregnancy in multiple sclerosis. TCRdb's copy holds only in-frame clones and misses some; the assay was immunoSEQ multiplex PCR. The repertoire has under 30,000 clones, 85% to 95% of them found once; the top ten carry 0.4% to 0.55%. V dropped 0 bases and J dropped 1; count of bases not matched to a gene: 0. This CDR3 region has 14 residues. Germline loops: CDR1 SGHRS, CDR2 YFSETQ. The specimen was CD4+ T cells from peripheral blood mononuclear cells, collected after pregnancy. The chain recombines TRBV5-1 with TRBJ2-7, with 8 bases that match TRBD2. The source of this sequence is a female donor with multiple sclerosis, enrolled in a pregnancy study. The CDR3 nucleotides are TGCGCCAGCAGCTTGGAGCGGGGGTCCTACGAGCAGTACTTC. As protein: CASSLERGSYEQYF. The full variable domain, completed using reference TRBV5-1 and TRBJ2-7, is KAGVTQTPRYLIKTRGQQVTLSCSPISGHRSVSWYQQTPGQGLQFLFEYFSETQRNKGNFPGRFSGRQFSNSRSEMNVSTLELGDSALYLCASSLERGSYEQYFGPGTRLTVT.